This T cell receptor (beta chain) is from a study of immune cell composition in non-small cell lung cancer. The J segment lost 8 bases and the V segment lost 3 bases, leaving 12 bases of the junction unmatched. Germline CDR1 SGHVS, CDR2 FQNEAQ. This CDR3 region has 17 residues. Some clones are missing from TCRdb's copy, which holds only in-frame ones; the method was immunoSEQ multiplex PCR. The sample consists of some 15,000 clones, around 85% of them appearing once. V gene TRBV7-8 combines with J gene TRBJ1-4; 10 positions match TRBD1. This TCR came from a human donor with non-small cell lung cancer. Source material: lung tumor tissue. Written as DNA, the CDR3 is TGTGCCAGCAGCTTTCGGCCCACCGGGACAGGGGACGAAAAACTGTTTTTT. Amino acids: CASSFRPTGTGDEKLFF.